These 24 T cell receptor beta chains share one sample of origin, sequenced in a study of OX40 agonist ivuxolimab in advanced cancers. The assay was immunoSEQ multiplex PCR, and TCRdb's table has in-frame clones only and misses some. The data show approximately 50,000 clones, about 80% seen once. The sample in question was CD4+ or CD8+ T cells sorted from blood, obtained in a trial of the OX40 agonist ivuxolimab. The receptors were sampled from an adult with an advanced solid tumor such as melanoma, head and neck, liver or kidney cancer.

This clone came up once. The rearrangement links TRBV18 to TRBJ2-2; 12 nucleotides line up with TRBD1. The junction had 8 bases not matched to a gene; V was cut back by 6 bases and J by 9 bases. Germline lookup yields CDR1 KGHSH and CDR2 LQKENI. The CDR3 is 15 residues long. CDR3 in DNA: TGTGCCAGCTCCCGGGGACAGGGGGCACTACGGGAGCTGTTTTTT. This codes for CASSRGQGALRELFF.

The V gene is TRBV11-1, the J gene TRBJ2-7; D is perhaps TRBD1 or TRBD2 (5 bases each). V lost 2 bases, J lost 1 base, and 12 bases lay in between. Germline CDR1 SGHAT, CDR2 FQDESV (reference sequence). The CDR3 runs to 15 residues. The CDR3 spells CASSLNRDGSYEQYF. The CDR3 DNA reads as TGTGCCAGCAGCTTAAACCGGGACGGGTCCTACGAGCAGTACTTC.

In this sample, this clone turned up a few times. The J gene is TRBJ2-1, the V gene TRBV11-2; the match to TRBD2 covers 14 bases. CDR1 is SGHAT, CDR2 FQNNGV, per germline. The CDR3 loop spans 14 amino acids. The V gene end was trimmed by 3 bases and the J gene end by 10 bases; junction bases not matched to a gene: 2. The CDR3 sequence: CASSFGTSGREQFF. The CDR3 DNA follows: TGTGCCAGCAGCTTCGGGACTAGCGGGAGAGAGCAGTTCTTC. Full variable domain (rest looked up from reference TRBV11-2 and TRBJ2-1): EAGVAQSPRYKIIEKRQSVAFWCNPISGHATLYWYQQILGQGPKLLIQFQNNGVVDDSQLPKDRFSAERLKGVDSTLKIQPAKLEDSAVYLCASSFGTSGREQFFGPGTRLTVL.

The chain joins TRBV6-4 to TRBJ2-2, with D perhaps matching TRBD2 (6 bases). Trimming removed 0 bases at V and 5 bases at J, with 10 bases between. The CDR3 spans 15 residues. The germline gives CDR1 MRHNA, CDR2 SNTAGT. DNA for the CDR3: TGTGCCAGCAGTGACTCGAGCGGGCTTACCGGGGAGCTGTTTTTT. This encodes CASSDSSGLTGELFF.

The J gene is TRBJ2-7, the V gene TRBV2; D is perhaps TRBD1 (6 bases). The CDR3 has 14 residues. The germline V and J ends were trimmed by 0 bases and 3 bases, with 9 bases remaining between them. Germline lookup yields CDR1 SNHLY and CDR2 FYNNEI. CDR3 coding DNA: TGTGCCAGCAGTGAAGCGGGGGCCATCTACGAGCAGTACTTC. Its protein is CASSEAGAIYEQYF.

V and J are TRBV27 and TRBJ2-3; 9 positions agree with TRBD1. Germline V gene data show CDR1 as MNHEY and CDR2 as SMNVEV (reference sequence). This CDR3 has 17 residues. J gave up 2 bases and V 0 bases, and 6 bases lay outside the gene matches. DNA for the CDR3: TGTGCCAGCAGTTTATCCAGAGGGACAGGGAACACAGATACGCAGTATTTT. Translation: CASSLSRGTGNTDTQYF.

This clone was picked up a small number of times. The rearrangement uses TRBV19 and TRBJ1-5, with D uncertain. The CDR3 is made up of 13 amino acids. The V gene lost 3 bases and the J gene lost 0 bases, with 3 bases spanning the gap. Germline V gene lookup returns CDR1 LNHDA and CDR2 SQIVND (reference sequence). The CDR3 is CASSMGSNQPQHF. The CDR3 DNA follows: TGTGCCAGTAGTATGGGTAGCAATCAGCCCCAGCATTTT.

V is TRBV9 and J is TRBJ1-1; D is perhaps TRBD1 (5 bases). This CDR3 is built from 15 residues. The V end was cut by 4 bases, the J end by 1 base, with 14 bases between. Germline V lookup: CDR1 SGDLS, CDR2 YYNGEE. CDR3 region: CASSMWDGGNTEAFF. CDR3 DNA sequence: TGTGCCAGCAGCATGTGGGACGGAGGGAACACTGAAGCTTTCTTT. The full variable domain, with the rest looked up from reference TRBV9 and TRBJ1-1, is DSGVTQTPKHLITATGQRVTLRCSPRSGDLSVYWYQQSLDQGLQFLIQYYNGEERAKGNILERFSAQQFPDLHSELNLSSLELGDSALYFCASSMWDGGNTEAFFGQGTRLTVV.

V gene TRBV7-2 combines with J gene TRBJ2-7, with 11 bases matching TRBD2. The CDR3 sequence is 15 residues long. CDR1 SGHTA and CDR2 FQGNSA come from the germline V gene. The junction had 8 bases not matched to a gene; V was cut back by 5 bases and J by 5 bases. In nucleotides, the CDR3 is TGTGCCAGCAGCCGTAGCGGGGGGGCAGGTAACGAGCAGTACTTC. Translation: CASSRSGGAGNEQYF.

The V call is TRBV7-3, the J call TRBJ2-1, with a tentative D call TRBD2 (5 bases). Trimming pared 2 bases from V and 5 bases from J, leaving 13 bases between. CDR1 and CDR2 (germline): SGHTA, FQGTGA. CDR3 length: 15 residues. CDR3 in DNA: TGTGCCAGCAGCTTATACCTAGCCCGAGACAATGAGCAGTTCTTC. This gives the protein CASSLYLARDNEQFF. Using reference TRBV7-3 and TRBJ2-1 for the parts outside the CDR3, the full variable domain is GAGVSQTPSNKVTEKGKYVELRCDPISGHTALYWYRQSLGQGPEFLIYFQGTGAADDSGLPNDRFFAVRPEGSVSTLKIQRTERGDSAVYLCASSLYLARDNEQFFGPGTRLTVL.

This chain connects TRBV18 to TRBJ2-5; no clear D. The germline gives CDR1 KGHSH, CDR2 LQKENI. V lost 3 bases and J 4 bases, leaving 18 bases between the germline ends. This CDR3 has 16 amino acids. As DNA, the CDR3 is TGTGCCAGCTCACCCCTCCCCCGCGGTGTGGGAGAGACCCAGTACTTC. This encodes CASSPLPRGVGETQYF.

The J gene is TRBJ2-1, the V gene TRBV7-3, with TRBD2 identical over 7 bases. This CDR3 comprises 17 residues. Germline lookup yields CDR1 SGHTA and CDR2 FQGTGA. V shed 8 bases, J shed 0 bases, and the junction held 13 bases outside the gene matches. Here the CDR3 reads CASSLGPGRSSYNEQFF. CDR3 sequence (DNA): TGTGCCAGCTCTCTAGGACCCGGGAGGAGCTCCTACAATGAGCAGTTCTTC.

This chain joins TRBV2 and TRBJ2-7, with TRBD1 identical over 7 bases. The CDR3 extends over 13 amino acids. The V segment lost 4 bases and the J segment 6 bases; nucleotides outside the gene matches: 6. CDR1 and CDR2 (germline): SNHLY, FYNNEI. In DNA, the CDR3 is TGTGCCAGCAGTGTGGGACCAGGGGGCGAGCAGTACTTC. Its translation: CASSVGPGGEQYF.

The chain couples TRBV15 to TRBJ1-1, with D possibly being TRBD1 (5 bases). This CDR3 comprises 15 residues. The V end was cut by 5 bases, the J end by 2 bases, with 15 bases between. Germline CDR1 and CDR2: LNHNV and YYDKDF (reference sequence). This CDR3 is CATSPPGVPNTEAFF. CDR3 nucleotides: TGTGCCACCAGCCCCCCGGGGGTCCCTAACACTGAAGCTTTCTTT.

This clone has just one count. The chain combines TRBV19 with TRBJ2-5, with D hard to call. Germline lookup yields CDR1 LNHDA and CDR2 SQIVND (reference sequence). Trimming stripped 1 base from V and 1 base from J, with 4 bases between. CDR3 length equals 13 residues. The CDR3 nucleotides read TGTGCCAGTAGTATAGGTAGCCAAGAGACCCAGTACTTC. Its protein product is CASSIGSQETQYF.

This chain links TRBV4-3 with TRBJ2-2, with unresolved D. This CDR3 is 15 amino acids long. V lost 3 bases, J lost 3 bases, and 11 bases lay in between. Germline-derived CDR1 and CDR2 are LGHNA and YSLEER. The CDR3 loop is CASSHVGRDTGELFF. CDR3 in DNA: TGCGCCAGCAGCCATGTTGGTAGGGACACCGGGGAGCTGTTTTTT.

The chain employs TRBV19 and TRBJ1-2, with unresolved D. The CDR3 consists of 14 residues. V dropped 4 bases and J dropped 5 bases, with 14 bases sitting between them. CDR1 is LNHDA and CDR2 is SQIVND in the germline V gene (reference sequence). This CDR3 is CASSKRQVGYGYTF. CDR3 nucleotide sequence: TGTGCCAGTAGTAAACGCCAGGTTGGGTATGGCTACACCTTC.

The gene calls are TRBV18 and TRBJ2-1; 8 bases map to TRBD2. V lost 8 bases and J lost 5; bases outside the gene matches: 11. CDR1 and CDR2 from the germline V gene are KGHSH and LQKENI. The CDR3 runs 15 residues. The CDR3 DNA reads TGTGCCAGCCCAATTAGCGGGGATCTCAACAATGAGCAGTTCTTC. Translated, it gives CASPISGDLNNEQFF. The complete variable domain, with remaining parts taken from reference TRBV18 and TRBJ2-1, reads NAGVMQNPRHLVRRRGQEARLRCSPMKGHSHVYWYRQLPEEGLKFMVYLQKENIIDESGMPKERFSAEFPKEGPSILRIQQVVRGDSAAYFCASPISGDLNNEQFFGPGTRLTVL.

This clone turned up a few times. The rearrangement links TRBV21-1 to TRBJ1-5; TRBD1 is taken as the D call from the table, unchecked against the DNA. TRBV21-1 is given as a pseudogene. The CDR3 covers 13 residues. The CDR3 coding sequence is TGTGCCAGGCCACAGGGGAGCAATCAGCCCCAGCATTTT. Translating it yields CARPQGSNQPQHF.

The chain combines TRBV27 with TRBJ2-2; 9 bases are a match to TRBD2. The CDR3 loop spans 17 amino acids. Germline V gene data show CDR1 as MNHEY and CDR2 as SMNVEV (reference sequence). V gave up 8 bases and J gave up 7 bases; unmatched junction bases: 17. Here the CDR3 reads CASYSRGSGSKFGELFF. CDR3 sequence (DNA): TGTGCCAGCTACTCAAGAGGTAGCGGGAGTAAGTTCGGGGAGCTGTTTTTT.

The chain recombines TRBV7-9 with TRBJ2-3; 10 bases are a match to TRBD2. CDR1 is SEHNR, CDR2 FQNEAQ, per germline (reference sequence). This CDR3 region has 16 residues. V dropped 6 bases and J dropped 0; count of bases not matched to a gene: 6. As DNA, the CDR3 is TGTGCCAGCAGTCCTGGACTAGCGGAGAGCACAGATACGCAGTATTTT. This encodes CASSPGLAESTDTQYF.

V is TRBV7-6 and J is TRBJ2-7, with D unresolved. Germline V lookup: CDR1 SGHVS, CDR2 FNYEAQ. The CDR3 is 12 amino acids. Trimming removed 5 bases from V and 1 base from J, with 6 bases in between. The CDR3 DNA follows: TGTGCCAGCAGCGGCGTATCCTACGAGCAGTACTTC. Translating it yields CASSGVSYEQYF.

This clone was observed a single time. The chain joins TRBV7-6 to TRBJ2-1; D remains ambiguous. Germline V CDR1 and CDR2: SGHVS, FNYEAQ. Trimming removed 5 bases from V and 2 bases from J, with 13 bases in between. The CDR3 is 15 residues long. CDR3 residues: CASSPGASTYNEQFF. CDR3 sequence (DNA): TGTGCCAGCAGCCCCGGAGCGAGTACCTACAATGAGCAGTTCTTC.

The gene calls are TRBV7-2 and TRBJ1-2; 10 nucleotides line up with TRBD1. After removal of 5 bases from V and 7 bases from J, the junction contained 7 bases not matched to a gene. This CDR3 contains 14 residues. The germline V gene encodes CDR1 SGHTA and CDR2 FQGNSA. In nucleotides, the CDR3 is TGTGCCAGCAGCCCTGACAGGGGGCAATTTGGCTACACCTTC. Its translation is CASSPDRGQFGYTF.